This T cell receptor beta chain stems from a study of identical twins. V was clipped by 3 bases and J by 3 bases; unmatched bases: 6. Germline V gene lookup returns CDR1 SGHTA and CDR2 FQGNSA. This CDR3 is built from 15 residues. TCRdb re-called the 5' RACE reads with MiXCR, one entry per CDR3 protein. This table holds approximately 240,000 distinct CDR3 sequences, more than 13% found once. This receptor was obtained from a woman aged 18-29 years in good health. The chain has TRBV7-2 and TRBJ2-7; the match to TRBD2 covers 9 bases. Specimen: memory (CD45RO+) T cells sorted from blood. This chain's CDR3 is CASSLDSSGVYEQYF. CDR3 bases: TGTGCCAGCAGCTTGGATTCTAGCGGGGTCTACGAGCAGTACTTC. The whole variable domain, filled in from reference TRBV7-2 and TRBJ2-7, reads GAGVSQSPSNKVTEKGKDVELRCDPISGHTALYWYRQSLGQGLEFLIYFQGNSAPDKSGLPSDRFSAERTGGSVSTLTIQRTQQEDSAVYLCASSLDSSGVYEQYFGPGTRLTVT.